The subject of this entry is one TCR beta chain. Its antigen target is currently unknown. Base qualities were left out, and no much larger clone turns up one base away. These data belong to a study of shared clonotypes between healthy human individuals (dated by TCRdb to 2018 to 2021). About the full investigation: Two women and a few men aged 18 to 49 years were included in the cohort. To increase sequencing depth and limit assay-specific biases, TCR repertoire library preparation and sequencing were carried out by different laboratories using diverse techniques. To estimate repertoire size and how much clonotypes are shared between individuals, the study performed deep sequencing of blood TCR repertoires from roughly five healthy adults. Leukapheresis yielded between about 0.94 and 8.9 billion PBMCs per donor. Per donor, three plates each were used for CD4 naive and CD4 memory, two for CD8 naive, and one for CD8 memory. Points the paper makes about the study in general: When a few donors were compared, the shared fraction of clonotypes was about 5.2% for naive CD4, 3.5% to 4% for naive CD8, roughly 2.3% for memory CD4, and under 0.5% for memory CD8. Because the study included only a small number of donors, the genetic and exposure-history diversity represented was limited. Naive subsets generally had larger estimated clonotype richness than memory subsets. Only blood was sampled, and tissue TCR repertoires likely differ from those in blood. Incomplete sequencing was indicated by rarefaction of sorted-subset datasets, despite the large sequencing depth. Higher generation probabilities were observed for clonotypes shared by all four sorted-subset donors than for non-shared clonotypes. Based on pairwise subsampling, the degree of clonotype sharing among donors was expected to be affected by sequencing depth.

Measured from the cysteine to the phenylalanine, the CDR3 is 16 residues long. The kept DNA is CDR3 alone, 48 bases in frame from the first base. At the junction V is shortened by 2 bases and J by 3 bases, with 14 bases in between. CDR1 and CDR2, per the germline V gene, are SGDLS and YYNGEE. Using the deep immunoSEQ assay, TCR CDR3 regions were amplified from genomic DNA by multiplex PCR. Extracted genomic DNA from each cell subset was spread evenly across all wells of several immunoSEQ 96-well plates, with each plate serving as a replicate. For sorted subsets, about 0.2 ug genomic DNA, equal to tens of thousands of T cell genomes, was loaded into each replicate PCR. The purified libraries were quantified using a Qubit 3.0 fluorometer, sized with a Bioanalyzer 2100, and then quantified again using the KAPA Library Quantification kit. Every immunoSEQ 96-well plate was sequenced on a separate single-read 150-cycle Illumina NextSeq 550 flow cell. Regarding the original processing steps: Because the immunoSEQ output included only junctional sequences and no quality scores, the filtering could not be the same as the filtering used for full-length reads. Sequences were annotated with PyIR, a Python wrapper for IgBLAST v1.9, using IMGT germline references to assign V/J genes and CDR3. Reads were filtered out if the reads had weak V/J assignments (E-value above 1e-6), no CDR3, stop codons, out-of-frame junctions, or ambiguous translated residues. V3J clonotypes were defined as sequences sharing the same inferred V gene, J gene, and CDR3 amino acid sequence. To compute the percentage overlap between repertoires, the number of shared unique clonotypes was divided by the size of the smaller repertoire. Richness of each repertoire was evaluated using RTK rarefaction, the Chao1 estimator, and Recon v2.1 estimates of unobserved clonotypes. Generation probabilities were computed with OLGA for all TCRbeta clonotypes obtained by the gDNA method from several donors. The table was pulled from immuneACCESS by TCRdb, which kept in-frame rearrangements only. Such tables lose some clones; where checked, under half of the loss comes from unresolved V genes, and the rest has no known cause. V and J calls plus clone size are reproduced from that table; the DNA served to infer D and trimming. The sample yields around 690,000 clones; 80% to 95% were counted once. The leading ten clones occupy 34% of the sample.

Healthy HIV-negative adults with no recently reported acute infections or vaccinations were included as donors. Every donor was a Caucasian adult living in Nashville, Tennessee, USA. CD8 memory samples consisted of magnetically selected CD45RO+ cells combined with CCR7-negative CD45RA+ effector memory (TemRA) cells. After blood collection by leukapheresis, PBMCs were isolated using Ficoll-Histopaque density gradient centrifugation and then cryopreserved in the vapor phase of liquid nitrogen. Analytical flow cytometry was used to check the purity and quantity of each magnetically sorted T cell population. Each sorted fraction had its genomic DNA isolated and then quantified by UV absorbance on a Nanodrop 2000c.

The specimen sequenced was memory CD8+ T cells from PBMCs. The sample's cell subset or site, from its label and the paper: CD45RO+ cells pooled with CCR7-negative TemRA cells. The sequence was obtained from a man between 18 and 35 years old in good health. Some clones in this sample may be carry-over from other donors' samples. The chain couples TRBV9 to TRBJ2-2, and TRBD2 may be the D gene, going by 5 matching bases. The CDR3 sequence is CASSVPPTGDTGELFF. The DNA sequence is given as TGTGCCAGCAGCGTCCCGCCTACCGGGGACACCGGGGAGCTGTTTTTT.